The 21 T cell receptor beta chains in this list originate from one sample, sequenced in a study of graft-versus-host responses after intestinal transplantation. What these receptors recognize is not known. Here immunoSEQ multiplex PCR was the method, and the copy in TCRdb shows in-frame clones only, minus some. This sample has 95,000 to 110,000 clones, with 90% to 95% found just once. This specimen consisted of unstimulated CD8+ T cells sorted from spleen or lymph node cells, obtained before intestinal transplant. The receptor set was obtained from a human donor who received an intestinal transplant.

The chain links TRBV10-3 to TRBJ1-1; D unclear. CDR3 size: 14 residues. Germline loops: CDR1 ENHRY, CDR2 SYGVKD. Trimming took off 3 bases at V and 1 base at J, with 9 bases between the two ends. The CDR3 DNA is TGTGCCATCAGTGATAGGCAGGAGAACACTGAAGCTTTCTTT. It yields the protein CAISDRQENTEAFF.

The rearrangement links TRBV2 to TRBJ1-2, with 7 bases that match TRBD1. The junction had 6 bases not matched to a gene; V was cut back by 6 bases and J by 2 bases. Per germline, CDR1 SNHLY and CDR2 FYNNEI. The CDR3 is 14 amino acids. The CDR3 DNA reads as TGTGCCAGCAGCGGGACAGCCTTAAACTATGGCTACACCTTC. It codes for CASSGTALNYGYTF.

The CDR3 reads CASSTGTVVEQYF. The DNA for the CDR3 is TGTGCCAGCTCGACCGGGACAGTGGTCGAGCAGTACTTC. The V call is TRBV27, the J call TRBJ2-7, with TRBD1 matching 7 bases. V was clipped by 8 bases and J by 6 bases; unmatched bases: 10. The germline V gene encodes CDR1 MNHEY and CDR2 SMNVEV (reference sequence). This CDR3 is built from 13 residues.

CDR3 nucleotides: TGTGCCAGTAGTCCACCCGACAGGAACGATTCACCCCTCCACTTT. It encodes CASSPPDRNDSPLHF. J is TRBJ1-6 and V is TRBV19, with a possible D match to TRBD1 (6 bases). The germline CDR1 and CDR2 sequences are LNHDA and SQIVND (reference sequence). Trimming stripped 5 bases from V and 8 bases from J, with 16 bases between. This CDR3 is 15 amino acids long.

This clone was seen once. The chain uses TRBV6-1 and TRBJ1-6; 7 bases line up with TRBD1. Germline-derived CDR1 and CDR2 are MNHNS and SASEGT. This CDR3 has 16 residues. The V and J ends lost 4 bases and 5 bases, in that order; junction bases with no gene match: 8. In nucleotides, the CDR3 is TGTGCCAGCAGTGGGACAGGCTCTCCAGATAATTCACCCCTCCACTTT. Residues: CASSGTGSPDNSPLHF.

CDR3 nucleotide sequence: TGTGCCAGCAGCTTAGCGCGCAGCTCCTATAATTCACCCCTCCACTTT. This sequence encodes CASSLARSSYNSPLHF. The chain uses TRBV7-2 and TRBJ1-6, with no clear D. V lost 0 bases and J 0 bases, leaving 6 bases between the germline ends. The CDR3 totals 16 residues. CDR1 and CDR2 (germline): SGHTA, FQGNSA.

The chain is built from TRBV4-1 and TRBJ2-5; TRBD1 or TRBD2 may be the D gene (5 bases each). The CDR3 extends over 11 amino acids. Trimming stripped 4 bases from V and 14 bases from J, with 14 bases between. The germline CDR1 and CDR2 sequences are MGHRA and YSYEKL. CDR3 nucleotide sequence: TGCGCCAGCAGCCCCGGGACCGACATATACTTC. Translating gives CASSPGTDIYF.

The chain employs TRBV9 and TRBJ2-5, with 10 bases lining up with TRBD2. CDR3 length: 18 amino acids. Trimming took 4 bases from V and 3 from J; bases not matched to a gene: 15. In germline, CDR1 is SGDLS, CDR2 YYNGEE. The CDR3 here is CASSFRPFPGTSEETQYF. Here the CDR3 DNA reads TGTGCCAGCAGCTTCCGTCCATTCCCCGGGACTAGCGAAGAGACCCAGTACTTC.

This chain connects TRBV18 to TRBJ2-7, with D hard to call. Germline V gene data show CDR1 as KGHSH and CDR2 as LQKENI. V was pared by 3 bases and J by 2 bases, with 17 bases between. This CDR3 region has 16 residues. This CDR3 is CASSPEIHRATYEQYF. Here the CDR3 DNA reads TGTGCCAGCTCACCGGAAATTCACAGAGCTACCTACGAGCAGTACTTC.

CDR3 loop: CASSKGVRWDNEQFF. In DNA, the CDR3 is TGTGCCAGCAGCAAAGGGGTCCGGTGGGACAATGAGCAGTTCTTC. V is TRBV6-5 and J is TRBJ2-1; TRBD1 might be the D (5 bases). Looked up from germline, CDR1 is MNHEY and CDR2 is SVGAGI. This CDR3 has 15 amino acids. V lost 6 bases and J lost 5, with 17 bases in between.

V is TRBV11-2 and J is TRBJ1-2; D is unresolved. Germline V gene data show CDR1 as SGHAT and CDR2 as FQNNGV. CDR3 length equals 12 residues. Between the trimmed V and J ends, which lost 1 base and 6 bases, there was a span of 6 bases. The CDR3 nucleotides are TGTGCCAGCAGCTTAGGACCAAATGGCTACACCTTC. It encodes CASSLGPNGYTF.

V and J are TRBV7-8 and TRBJ2-1; TRBD2 matches at 8 bases. The length of the CDR3 is 15 residues. The trim removed 3 bases at V and 4 bases at J, leaving 5 bases unmatched. Germline assignment: CDR1 SGHVS and CDR2 FQNEAQ. CDR3 nucleotides: TGTGCCAGCAGCTTCGGACTAGCCGATTACAATGAGCAGTTCTTC. Amino acid sequence: CASSFGLADYNEQFF.

The chain has TRBV13 and TRBJ1-2; D gene unclear. V was trimmed by 3 bases and J by 1 base, leaving 9 bases between them. Germline V gene lookup returns CDR1 PRHDT and CDR2 FYEKMQ (reference sequence). The CDR3 covers 14 residues. The chain's CDR3 is CASSFRTDNYGYTF. The CDR3 bases are TGTGCCAGCAGCTTTCGGACCGATAACTATGGCTACACCTTC. Full variable domain (rest looked up from reference TRBV13 and TRBJ1-2): AAGVIQSPRHLIKEKRETATLKCYPIPRHDTVYWYQQGPGQDPQFLISFYEKMQSDKGSIPDRFSAQQFSDYHSELNMSSLELGDSALYFCASSFRTDNYGYTFGSGTRLTVV.

The V and J genes are TRBV27 and TRBJ1-2; the D gene is possibly TRBD1 (5 bases). The V gene's germline CDR1 is MNHEY and CDR2 SMNVEV (reference sequence). Trimming left V 5 bases short and J 2 bases short, with 15 bases between. The CDR3 loop spans 15 amino acids. The CDR3 protein is CASSRLGGGNYGYTF. The CDR3, as DNA: TGTGCCAGCAGTCGCCTCGGGGGGGGGAACTATGGCTACACCTTC.

This clone was counted between two and nine times. This chain connects TRBV11-2 to TRBJ1-1; D may be TRBD1 (5 bases). The CDR3 is 14 residues long. From germline, CDR1 is SGHAT and CDR2 FQNNGV. The germline V and J ends were trimmed by 1 base and 4 bases, with 10 bases remaining between them. CDR3 sequence reads: CASSLAWGSTEAFF. The CDR3, as DNA: TGTGCCAGCAGCTTAGCTTGGGGGAGCACTGAAGCTTTCTTT. Looking up the rest from reference TRBV11-2 and TRBJ1-1 gives the full variable domain: EAGVAQSPRYKIIEKRQSVAFWCNPISGHATLYWYQQILGQGPKLLIQFQNNGVVDDSQLPKDRFSAERLKGVDSTLKIQPAKLEDSAVYLCASSLAWGSTEAFFGQGTRLTVV.

J is TRBJ1-1 and V is TRBV4-1; D not resolved. Germline V gene data show CDR1 as MGHRA and CDR2 as YSYEKL. There are 14 residues in the CDR3. Trimming shortened V by 6 bases and J by 4 bases, and 15 bases separated the two germline ends. CDR3 residues: CASSTFTAGTEAFF. The CDR3 coding sequence is TGCGCCAGCAGTACATTCACAGCGGGCACTGAAGCTTTCTTT.

The rearrangement joins TRBV4-1 to TRBJ1-1, with unresolved D. This CDR3 is built from 13 residues. Germline CDR1 is MGHRA and CDR2 is YSYEKL. The V gene lost 1 base and the J gene lost 3 bases, with 6 bases spanning the gap. The CDR3 protein is CASSQVKDTEAFF. The CDR3 DNA follows: TGCGCCAGCAGCCAAGTCAAGGACACTGAAGCTTTCTTT.

The chain uses TRBV7-8 and TRBJ2-5; 10 bases align to TRBD2. Germline V gene lookup returns CDR1 SGHVS and CDR2 FQNEAQ. The CDR3 runs 20 residues. V lost 2 bases to trimming and J lost 4 bases; unmatched junction nucleotides: 19. CDR3 residues: CASSLPSLIAGGHAGETQYF. The CDR3 bases are TGTGCCAGCAGCTTACCCTCCTTGATAGCGGGGGGACATGCAGGAGAGACCCAGTACTTC.

This clone was detected only once. The V gene is TRBV5-1, the J gene TRBJ1-1; D is uncertain. Germline V lookup: CDR1 SGHRS, CDR2 YFSETQ. The CDR3 sequence is 14 residues long. Trimming removed 5 bases at V and 1 base at J, with 12 bases between. The CDR3 coding sequence is TGCGCCAGCAGACCCGGACGGACGAACACTGAAGCTTTCTTT. Amino acid sequence: CASRPGRTNTEAFF. The whole variable domain, filled in from reference TRBV5-1 and TRBJ1-1, reads KAGVTQTPRYLIKTRGQQVTLSCSPISGHRSVSWYQQTPGQGLQFLFEYFSETQRNKGNFPGRFSGRQFSNSRSEMNVSTLELGDSALYLCASRPGRTNTEAFFGQGTRLTVV.

This chain uses TRBV6-1 with TRBJ1-1; D unresolved. The CDR3 has 14 residues. The V end lost 3 bases, the J end lost 4 bases, and 12 bases lay between the germline ends. Germline CDR1 reads MNHNS; CDR2 reads SASEGT. CDR3 amino acids: CASSEWYAGTEAFF. In nucleotides, the CDR3 is TGTGCCAGCAGTGAGTGGTATGCGGGCACTGAAGCTTTCTTT.

The genes are TRBV12-5 and TRBJ2-7; unclear D gene. Germline V gives CDR1 LGHNT, CDR2 FRNRAP. The CDR3 length is 14 residues. V lost 4 bases and J 3 bases, leaving 13 bases between the germline ends. CDR3 protein: CASGSGLPYYEQYF. CDR3 sequence (DNA): TGTGCTAGTGGTTCGGGTCTTCCTTACTACGAGCAGTACTTC. Based on the CDR3 plus reference TRBV12-5 and TRBJ2-7, the full variable domain is DARVTQTPRHKVTEMGQEVTMRCQPILGHNTVFWYRQTMMQGLELLAYFRNRAPLDDSGMPKDRFSAEMPDATLATLKIQPSEPRDSAVYFCASGSGLPYYEQYFGPGTRLTVT.